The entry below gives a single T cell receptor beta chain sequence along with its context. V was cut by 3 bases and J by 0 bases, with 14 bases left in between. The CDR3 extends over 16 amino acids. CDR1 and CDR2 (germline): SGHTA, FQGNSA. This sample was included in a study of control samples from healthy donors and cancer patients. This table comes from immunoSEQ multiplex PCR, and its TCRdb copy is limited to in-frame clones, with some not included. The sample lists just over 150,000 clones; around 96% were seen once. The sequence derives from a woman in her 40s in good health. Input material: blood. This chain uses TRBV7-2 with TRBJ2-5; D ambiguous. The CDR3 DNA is TGTGCCAGCAGCTTCGGTGGGTGGACGAACCAAGAGACCCAGTACTTC. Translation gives CASSFGGWTNQETQYF.